These 10 T cell receptor beta chains share one sample of origin, sequenced in a study of somatic mutations in cytotoxic T cells in rheumatoid arthritis. Generated by immunoSEQ multiplex PCR, the TCRdb table keeps only in-frame clones and is missing some. In the table there are just over 15,000 clones, about 77% of which are singletons. The material sequenced was CD8+ T cells sorted from blood. The receptor set was obtained from an adult with rheumatoid arthritis.

The chain employs TRBV5-1 and TRBJ2-7, with D maybe TRBD1 (6 bases). The CDR3 extends over 15 amino acids. From germline, CDR1 is SGHRS and CDR2 YFSETQ. V was clipped by 0 bases and J by 3 bases, with 13 bases between them. The CDR3 loop reads CASSLGPDSNYEQYF. The CDR3 DNA reads TGCGCCAGCAGCTTGGGCCCGGACAGTAACTACGAGCAGTACTTC.

The CDR3 protein is CASSPGPEQFF. The CDR3 DNA is TGTGCCAGCAGCCCTGGGCCGGAGCAGTTCTTC. The chain joins TRBV11-2 to TRBJ2-1; D is unclear. The CDR3 is 11 amino acids. CDR1 is SGHAT, CDR2 FQNNGV, per germline. The V gene lost 5 bases and the J gene lost 10 bases, with 9 bases spanning the gap.

The gene calls are TRBV7-9 and TRBJ2-2, with 8 nucleotides matching TRBD2. The germline gives CDR1 SEHNR, CDR2 FQNEAQ (reference sequence). J lost 2 bases, V lost 7 bases, and 6 bases had no gene match. The CDR3 totals 15 residues. CDR3 sequence (DNA): TGTGCCAGCACCCGCGGGGGGCCAAACACCGGGGAGCTGTTTTTT. It specifies CASTRGGPNTGELFF.

The chain carries TRBV27 and TRBJ1-1; maybe TRBD1 (6 bases). This CDR3 is 15 amino acids long. Trimming cost V 7 bases and J 4 bases, with 19 bases left between them. Germline-derived CDR1 and CDR2 are MNHEY and SMNVEV (reference sequence). CDR3 sequence (DNA): TGTGCCAGCACTCTTACGGGGGCTGGAAGCACTGAAGCTTTCTTT. This translates into CASTLTGAGSTEAFF.

In this sample, this clone turned up once. The chain couples TRBV7-9 to TRBJ2-7; a weak D match, TRBD2 (6 bases). V lost 5 bases, J lost 3 bases, and 17 bases lay in between. CDR1 and CDR2 from the germline V gene are SEHNR and FQNEAQ (reference sequence). CDR3 length: 15 amino acids. The CDR3 loop is CASSPAAGKGYEQYF. The CDR3 nucleotides are TGTGCCAGCAGCCCGGCAGCGGGCAAGGGCTACGAGCAGTACTTC.

V and J are TRBV4-1 and TRBJ2-3; possible D gene TRBD1, 6 bases. CDR1 is MGHRA and CDR2 is YSYEKL in the germline V gene. This CDR3 comprises 15 residues. V lost 1 base and J lost 2, with 10 bases in between. The CDR3 DNA follows: TGCGCCAGCAGCCAAGCAGGGGCCACCACAGATACGCAGTATTTT. Residues: CASSQAGATTDTQYF.

This chain connects TRBV6-5 to TRBJ2-5; D might be TRBD1 (6 bases). V lost 2 bases and J 5 bases, leaving 12 bases between the germline ends. This CDR3 is built from 14 residues. Germline CDR1 and CDR2: MNHEY and SVGAGI. In nucleotides, the CDR3 is TGTGCCAGCAGTTACACCCAGGGGATGGAGACCCAGTACTTC. Translation: CASSYTQGMETQYF.

The chain employs TRBV13 and TRBJ1-2, with D unclear. Germline V CDR1 and CDR2: PRHDT, FYEKMQ (reference sequence). The CDR3 is 16 residues long. The V end was cut by 7 bases, the J end by 2 bases, with 20 bases between. The CDR3, as DNA: TGTGCCAGCACCGTCGGCCGGGAGGAAATAAACTATGGCTACACCTTC. The encoded protein is CASTVGREEINYGYTF.

This clone was observed a handful of times. The chain carries TRBV5-1 and TRBJ2-7; tentative D call: TRBD1 (6 bases). CDR3 size: 15 residues. Deletions cut 4 bases from V and 3 bases from J, with 17 bases between. Germline V gene sequence: CDR1 SGHRS, CDR2 YFSETQ. CDR3 protein: CASSQGPQQGYEQYF. In DNA form, the CDR3 reads TGCGCCAGCAGCCAAGGGCCTCAACAGGGCTACGAGCAGTACTTC. The full variable domain, with the rest looked up from reference TRBV5-1 and TRBJ2-7, is KAGVTQTPRYLIKTRGQQVTLSCSPISGHRSVSWYQQTPGQGLQFLFEYFSETQRNKGNFPGRFSGRQFSNSRSEMNVSTLELGDSALYLCASSQGPQQGYEQYFGPGTRLTVT.

V is TRBV9 and J is TRBJ2-7; 10 nucleotides agree with TRBD2. The V segment lost 0 bases and the J segment 2 bases; nucleotides outside the gene matches: 5. CDR3 length equals 16 residues. CDR1 is SGDLS and CDR2 is YYNGEE in the germline V gene. For the CDR3, the DNA is TGTGCCAGCAGCGTAGGAGTAGCGGGGGGCGCCTACGAGCAGTACTTC. Residues: CASSVGVAGGAYEQYF.